This T cell receptor (beta chain) was documented in a study of cytomegalovirus exposure and HLA in healthy donors. On the study more broadly: The 90 to 150 validation repertoires used the same platform as the approximately 700 first-cohort repertoires (as reported by a later analysis).

Study-level findings and limits: The investigators catalogued 180 or so TCR beta chains as cytomegalovirus-associated.

TCRdb keeps only in-frame clones here, not all; method: immunoSEQ multiplex PCR. This sample has approximately 150,000 clones, with approximately 89% found just once. A word on this clone: Its specificity is unknown.

The sample comprised PBMCs. The TCR comes from a man aged 18 to 29 in good health and CMV-seronegative.

CDR3 in amino acids: CASSPSHPNTGELFF. The CDR3 DNA is TGTGCCAGCTCACCGAGCCACCCGAACACCGGGGAGCTGTTTTTT. The chain couples TRBV18 to TRBJ2-2; D is unresolved. The germline gives CDR1 KGHSH, CDR2 LQKENI. This CDR3 is 15 amino acids long. Trimming removed 3 bases at V and 0 bases at J, with 8 bases between.